The subject of this entry is one T cell receptor beta chain. The germline V and J ends were trimmed by 2 bases and 5 bases, with 12 bases remaining between them. Germline-derived CDR1 and CDR2 are SEHNR and FQNEAQ (reference sequence). The CDR3 loop spans 14 amino acids. This record comes from a study of blood T cell repertoires in COVID-19. Produced via immunoSEQ multiplex PCR; TCRdb's table is partial and in-frame only. Of approximately 220,000 clones in the sample, 80% to 90% were seen once. The sequence came from a young woman in a cohort exposed to, infected with or recovered from COVID-19 (not recorded which). The chain is built from TRBV7-9 and TRBJ2-5, with D possibly being TRBD2 (6 bases). Sequencing was carried out using PBMCs or T cells enriched from blood (not recorded which). CDR3 sequence: CASSLSPEGETQYF. Written as DNA, the CDR3 is TGTGCCAGCAGCTTATCCCCGGAGGGGGAGACCCAGTACTTC.